A selection of T cell receptor beta chains follows, all from one sample in a study of technical replicates of blood from several donors. Profiled with immunoSEQ multiplex PCR; TCRdb holds only in-frame clones, not every one. The table includes some 99,000 clones, roughly 96% detected once. Sequencing used T cells isolated from PBMCs. These receptors all stem from a human donor in good health. The CDR3 runs from the conserved cysteine through the conserved F or W. The D gene is left open where the match is weak.

j_call d_call v_call cdr3_nt cdr3_aa
TRBJ1-4 TRBD1 TRBV28 TGTGCCAGCAGTGCGGACAGGGGGCGGTTTGAAAAACTGTTTTTT CASSADRGRFEKLFF
TRBJ1-2 TRBD1 TRBV4-1 TGCGCCAGCAGCCAAGAGGACAGGGGGTCCTATGGCTACACCTTC CASSQEDRGSYGYTF
TRBJ1-1 TRBD1 TRBV5-1 TGCGCCAGCAGCGCACAGGGGGCGAACACTGAAGCTTTCTTT CASSAQGANTEAFF
TRBJ2-7 NA TRBV18 TGTGCCAGCTCACCACCTACGGTTAACTACGAGCAGTACTTC CASSPPTVNYEQYF
TRBJ2-2 NA TRBV9 TGTGCCAGCAGCGTTCGGAGGACAGACACCGGGGAGCTGTTTTTT CASSVRRTDTGELFF
TRBJ2-3 TRBD1 TRBV5-1 TGCGCCAGCACCAGACAGGGTAGCACAGATACGCAGTATTTT CASTRQGSTDTQYF
TRBJ1-2 NA TRBV6-1 TGTGCCAGCAGTGAGGCGGGGCGCTCCGGTTATGGCTACACCTTC CASSEAGRSGYGYTF
TRBJ1-1 TRBD1 TRBV11-2 TGTGCCAGCAGCTTAGCAAGCAGGGGGGCTTTCTTT CASSLASRGAFF
TRBJ2-2 NA TRBV28 TGTGCCAGCAGCGATGAGGGTACCGGGGAGCTGTTTTTT CASSDEGTGELFF
TRBJ2-1 TRBD2 TRBV28 TGTGCCAGCTGCCCAGCGGGGGTTTACAATGAGCAGTTCTTC CASCPAGVYNEQFF
TRBJ2-4 NA TRBV6-1 TGTGCCAGCAGTGAATGGCTAGCCAAAAACATTCAGTACTTC CASSEWLAKNIQYF
TRBJ1-3 TRBD1 TRBV6-1 TGTGCCAGTGGGACAGGCGGATCTGGAAACACCATATATTTT CASGTGGSGNTIYF
TRBJ2-1 NA TRBV5-1 TGCGCCAGCAGCTTGGAAGTGAGCTCCTACAATGAGCAGTTCTTC CASSLEVSSYNEQFF
TRBJ2-1 NA TRBV5-1 TGCGCCAGCAGCTTGAATAACAATGAGCAGTTCTTC CASSLNNNEQFF
TRBJ1-6 TRBD1 TRBV27 TGTGCCAGCAGTTTATCGATGAGACAGGGTGGGGGTTCACCCCTCCACTTT CASSLSMRQGGGSPLHF
TRBJ2-1 TRBD1 TRBV28 TGTGCCAGCAGGGGGACAGTCAACAATGAGCAGTTCTTC CASRGTVNNEQFF
TRBJ2-3 TRBD2 TRBV7-3 TGTGCCAGCAGCTTAGGGACTAGTGCAGATACGCAGTATTTT CASSLGTSADTQYF
TRBJ2-7 TRBD1 TRBV28 TGTGCCAGGAACAGGACAGGTGTTTCCTACGAGCAGTACTTC CARNRTGVSYEQYF
TRBJ2-5 NA TRBV19 TGTGCCAGGGATCGGGGGTTTTATACCCAGTACTTC CARDRGFYTQYF
TRBJ2-3 NA TRBV7-9 TGTGCCAGCAGCTCAGGAGGGGACTCTAGCACAGATACGCAGTATTTT CASSSGGDSSTDTQYF
TRBJ2-2 NA TRBV11-2 TGTGCCAGCAGCTTAGGGGGTAGGGGGGGCCGACACGGGGAGCTGTTTTTT CASSLGGRGGRHGELFF
TRBJ2-3 TRBD2 TRBV27 TGTGCCAGCAGTTTACGGGGACTAGCGGGAGGGTGGAGGAGCACAGATACGCAGTATTTT CASSLRGLAGGWRSTDTQYF
TRBJ1-4 TRBD1 TRBV27 TGTGCCAGCAGTCCGGGGACAGGCCACGGGTTGATGTTTTTT CASSPGTGHGLMFF
TRBJ1-5 TRBD1 TRBV4-1 TGCGCCAGCAGCCTCAAGCAGGGGGAAGGTCAGCCCCAGCATTTT CASSLKQGEGQPQHF
TRBJ2-7 NA TRBV21-1 TGTGCCAGCAGCAAAGGGGGTTGGACTAGCGGGACTGAAACCTACGAGCAGTACTTC CASSKGGWTSGTETYEQYF
TRBJ1-5 TRBD1 TRBV6-1 TGTGCCAGCAAAGTACAGGGGGCTGGGGTTAAGCCCCAGCATTTT CASKVQGAGVKPQHF
TRBJ2-1 NA TRBV18 TGTGCCAGCTCCGGCGGGGCGTCAGTTTACAATGAGCAGTTCTTC CASSGGASVYNEQFF
TRBJ2-1 TRBD2 TRBV7-9 TGTGCCAGCAGCGGGACTAGCGGGGATTCCTACAATGAGCAGTTCTTC CASSGTSGDSYNEQFF
TRBJ2-3 NA TRBV19 TGTGCCAGTAGTATAGATCGATCCAGGGCAGATACGCAGTATTTT CASSIDRSRADTQYF
TRBJ1-2 NA TRBV6-5 TGTGCCAGCAGTGACAGGCAACTTGGCTATGGCTACACCTTC CASSDRQLGYGYTF
TRBJ2-7 NA TRBV21-1 TGTGCCAGCAGCAAAGTAACAGTCAGGAAAATCTCAGGGGAGCAGTACTTC CASSKVTVRKISGEQYF
TRBJ1-4 NA TRBV11-3 TGTGCCAGCAGCTTAGATCTGGGAGGTGATGAAAAACTGTTTTTT CASSLDLGGDEKLFF
TRBJ1-1 NA TRBV4-1 TGCGCCAGCAGCCAAGTTCCAGGGATGGGGAATAAGACTGAAGCTTTCTTT CASSQVPGMGNKTEAFF
TRBJ2-7 TRBD2 TRBV19 TGTGCCAGTAGTATGACTAGCGGGAGCCCCTACGAGCAGTACTTC CASSMTSGSPYEQYF
TRBJ2-4 TRBD1 TRBV2 TGTGCCAGCAGAGACAGGGCCCCACCAGAGGACATTCAGTACTTC CASRDRAPPEDIQYF
TRBJ2-6 NA TRBV5-1 TGCGCCAGCAGCTTGAGTAGAACTGGGGCCAACGTCCTGACTTTC CASSLSRTGANVLTF
TRBJ2-7 NA TRBV5-1 TGCGCCAGCAGCTTTGGTTTTTTAGCGGGACAGGGAATTTACGAGCAGTACTTC CASSFGFLAGQGIYEQYF
TRBJ2-2 NA TRBV6-6 TGTGCCAGCAGTTACTCTCCGGGGGGCCGGACCGGGGAGCTGTTTTTT CASSYSPGGRTGELFF
TRBJ2-2 NA TRBV5-1 TGCGCCAGCAGCCCCTCTGTCGGGGAGCTGTTTTTT CASSPSVGELFF
TRBJ1-1 TRBD1 TRBV11-2 TGTGCCAGCAGCTACAGGGGGCGCAGGGTCACTGAAGCTTTCTTT CASSYRGRRVTEAFF
TRBJ1-2 NA TRBV19 TGTGCCAGTATGGCCCCTCTCTACGGGACTAACTATGGCTACACCTTC CASMAPLYGTNYGYTF